These 14 T cell receptor beta chains share one sample of origin, sequenced in a study of blood T cells in healthy people across ages. A J-beta primer mix and a sample-barcoded 5' primer were used in a second PCR of roughly 6 to 12 cycles. Each CDR3 protein is one row after TCRdb ran MiXCR on the 5' RACE reads. The sample consists of approximately 810,000 distinct CDR3 sequences, 29% of them appearing once. Sequencing used blood. The receptors come from a woman older than 75 in good health.

The V call is TRBV27, the J call TRBJ2-1; TRBD2 aligns across 10 bases. Germline CDR1 is MNHEY and CDR2 is SMNVEV (reference sequence). With V trimmed by 3 bases and J by 7 bases, 12 bases remained unmatched. This CDR3 contains 17 residues. The CDR3 is CASSFMASGSVGNEQFF. CDR3 nucleotide sequence: TGTGCCAGCAGTTTTATGGCTAGCGGGAGTGTAGGGAATGAGCAGTTCTTC.

This clonotype was observed at least ten times. The chain couples TRBV6-2 or TRBV6-3 to TRBJ2-7; D call uncertain. This CDR3 is 13 amino acids long. Germline CDR1 reads MNHEY; CDR2 reads SVGEGT. V shed 4 bases and J shed 6 bases, with 13 bases lying between them. CDR3 bases: TGTGCCAGCAGTTCTACGGGTCTCTTCGAGCAGTACTTC. It translates to CASSSTGLFEQYF.

This clonotype came up many times. The V call is TRBV10-3, the J call TRBJ2-3; D not resolved. Trimming took off 4 bases at V and 3 bases at J, with 8 bases between the two ends. This CDR3 spans 13 amino acids. The germline CDR1 and CDR2 sequences are ENHRY and SYGVKD. CDR3 bases: TGTGCCATCAGTGGGAAAGGGACAGATACGCAGTATTTT. This codes for CAISGKGTDTQYF.

Regarding this clonotype: Relative to the germline gene, one junction end is altered; a read error may explain this. The CDR3 DNA reads TGTGCCAGCAGCTCGCACCGGAGACTAGCGGGGGGTTACGAGCAGGACTTC. It codes for CASSSHRRLAGGYEQDF. V and J are TRBV7-2 and TRBJ2-1, with 13 bases lining up with TRBD2. CDR1 is SGHTA, CDR2 FQGNSA, per germline. The CDR3 is 17 residues long.

The sample holds many counts of this clonotype. The gene calls are TRBV20-1 and TRBJ2-3, with D tentatively TRBD1 (6 bases). V lost 0 bases to trimming and J lost 0 bases, with 10 bases between them. CDR3 length: 15 amino acids. Germline V CDR1 and CDR2: DFQATT, SNEGSKA (reference sequence). The CDR3 nucleotides are TGCAGTGCTAGAGATTTAACAGGGAGCACAGATACGCAGTATTTT. Translated, it gives CSARDLTGSTDTQYF.

The chain employs TRBV3-1 and TRBJ1-3, with D uncertain. The CDR3 is 14 amino acids. Trimming pared 1 base from V and 2 bases from J, leaving 6 bases between. The V gene's germline CDR1 is LGHDT and CDR2 YNNKEL (reference sequence). This CDR3 reads CASSQAAAGNTIYF. The CDR3 DNA reads TGTGCCAGCAGCCAAGCAGCGGCTGGAAACACCATATATTTT.

In regard to this clonotype: Given a much more abundant clone one base away, this may be a read error. The chain couples TRBV9 to TRBJ2-1; D is ambiguous. Germline V gene sequence: CDR1 SGDLS, CDR2 YYNGEE. Trimming pared 4 bases from V and 3 bases from J, leaving 8 bases between. The CDR3 covers 13 residues. The CDR3 here is CASSTDVYNEQFF. The CDR3 DNA reads TGTGCCAGCAGCACGGACGTCTACAATGAGCAGTTCTTC.

The CDR3 spells CASSLLPLRSGANVLTF. CDR3 sequence (DNA): TGTGCCAGCAGCTTACTTCCTCTTCGCTCTGGGGCCAACGTCCTGACTTTC. The chain joins TRBV11-2 to TRBJ2-6; D remains ambiguous. Trimming removed 2 bases from V and 0 bases from J, with 11 bases in between. This CDR3 comprises 17 residues. Germline V gene data show CDR1 as SGHAT and CDR2 as FQNNGV.

In this sample, this clonotype turned up many times. Being one base from a much bigger clone, this may be a read error. The CDR3 coding sequence is TGCAGTGCTAGATCCGACAGGGGCGATGGGTATGGCTACACCTTC. This encodes CSARSDRGDGYGYTF. The V and J genes are TRBV20-1 and TRBJ1-2; 8 bases map to TRBD1. Trimming cost V 2 bases and J 5 bases; bases outside gene matches: 10. CDR1 is DFQATT and CDR2 is SNEGSKA in the germline V gene (reference sequence). The CDR3 is made up of 15 amino acids.

This clonotype was recorded once. A read error may explain this, as a much larger clone is one base away. The V gene is TRBV18, the J gene TRBJ1-2; 7 bases fit TRBD1. The CDR3 consists of 14 residues. The V segment lost 8 bases and the J segment 6 bases; nucleotides outside the gene matches: 12. Germline V lookup: CDR1 KGHSH, CDR2 LQKENI. The DNA of the CDR3 is TGTGCCAGCCCACTCACCGACAGGGTGGATGGCTACACCTTC. It yields the protein CASPLTDRVDGYTF.

The chain joins TRBV9 to TRBJ2-2, with D tentatively TRBD1 or TRBD2 (6 bases each). There are 15 residues in the CDR3. Trimming pared 0 bases from V and 7 bases from J, leaving 13 bases between. CDR1 and CDR2 from the germline V gene are SGDLS and YYNGEE. The CDR3 spells CASSVGGAGGGELFF. In nucleotides, the CDR3 is TGTGCCAGCAGCGTAGGGGGGGCCGGAGGCGGGGAGCTGTTTTTT. The variable domain in full, with the rest retrieved from reference TRBV9 and TRBJ2-2, is DSGVTQTPKHLITATGQRVTLRCSPRSGDLSVYWYQQSLDQGLQFLIQYYNGEERAKGNILERFSAQQFPDLHSELNLSSLELGDSALYFCASSVGGAGGGELFFGEGSRLTVL.

This clonotype was found many times. The V call is TRBV24-1, the J call TRBJ2-3; TRBD1 matches 7 bases. Germline V gene lookup returns CDR1 KGHDR and CDR2 SFDVKD. The junction had 11 bases not matched to a gene; V was cut back by 4 bases and J by 2 bases. The CDR3 totals 17 residues. The CDR3 is CATSDRSPTGYTDTQYF. DNA for the CDR3: TGTGCCACCAGTGACCGCAGCCCGACAGGGTACACAGATACGCAGTATTTT.

This clonotype was found many times. CDR3: CAWSVPRQGATNEQFF. The CDR3 region has the DNA TGTGCCTGGAGTGTACCGAGACAGGGGGCGACGAATGAGCAGTTCTTC. The chain recombines TRBV30 with TRBJ2-1, with 10 nucleotides matching TRBD1. This CDR3 is built from 16 residues. Trimming at V came to 0 bases and at J to 7 bases, leaving 9 bases not matched to a gene. Germline-derived CDR1 and CDR2 are GTSNPN and SVGIG (reference sequence).

About this clonotype: The junction differs from germline at one of its ends, possibly a read error. V usage is TRBV4-3 and J usage is TRBJ1-6; TRBD1 is a possible D gene (6 bases). From germline, CDR1 is LGHNA and CDR2 YSLEER. The CDR3 spans 15 residues. DNA for the CDR3: TGCGCCAGCAGCCAAGCGGGGGCTTCGGATTCACCCCGCCACTTT. The encoded protein is CASSQAGASDSPRHF.